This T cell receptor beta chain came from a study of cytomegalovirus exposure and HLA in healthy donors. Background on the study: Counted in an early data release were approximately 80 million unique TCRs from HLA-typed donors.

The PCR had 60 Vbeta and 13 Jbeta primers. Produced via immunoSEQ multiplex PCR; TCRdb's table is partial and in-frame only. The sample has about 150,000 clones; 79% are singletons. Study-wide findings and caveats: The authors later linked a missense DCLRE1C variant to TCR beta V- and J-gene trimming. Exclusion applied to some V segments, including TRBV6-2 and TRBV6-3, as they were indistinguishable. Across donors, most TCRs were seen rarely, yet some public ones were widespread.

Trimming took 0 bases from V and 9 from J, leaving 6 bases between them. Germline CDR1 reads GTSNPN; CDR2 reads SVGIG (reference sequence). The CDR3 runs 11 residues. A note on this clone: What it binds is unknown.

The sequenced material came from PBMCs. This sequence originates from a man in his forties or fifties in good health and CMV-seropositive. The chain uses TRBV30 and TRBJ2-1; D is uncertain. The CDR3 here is CAWSVLIEQFF. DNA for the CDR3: TGTGCCTGGAGTGTACTGATTGAGCAGTTCTTC. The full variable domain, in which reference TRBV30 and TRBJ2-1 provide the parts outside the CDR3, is SQTIHQWPATLVQPVGSPLSLECTVEGTSNPNLYWYRQAAGRGLQLLFYSVGIGQISSEVPQNLSASRPQDRQFILSSKKLLLSDSGFYLCAWSVLIEQFFGPGTRLTVL.